This T cell receptor (beta chain) was captured in a study of PD-1 blockade in classical Hodgkin lymphoma. Regarding the study as a whole: Newly diagnosed patients had diversity similar to the baseline diversity of complete responders. Sources of repertoire differences remain undefined, possibly disease activity or prior therapy.

Every single patient, without exception, relapsed after autologous stem cell transplantation, and brentuximab vedotin exposure varied. Trimming cost V 5 bases and J 3 bases; bases outside gene matches: 11. Germline values: CDR1 SGHVS, CDR2 FNYEAQ. There are 16 residues in the CDR3. This clone was seen only once. Its antigen is still unknown. Using immunoSEQ multiplex PCR, the repertoire was profiled, and TCRdb retains in-frame clones only, with some absent. The repertoire holds about 110,000 clones, with 89% as singletons. The rearrangement links TRBV7-6 to TRBJ2-5; 8 bases line up with TRBD2. The clonotype was recovered from a human donor with classical Hodgkin lymphoma. This material consisted of peripheral blood mononuclear cells (PBMCs), taken before the second cycle of nivolumab. DNA for the CDR3: TGTGCCAGCAGCCAATCGTGGACTAGCAGTGAAGAGACCCAGTACTTC. This gives the protein CASSQSWTSSEETQYF.